These 17 T cell receptor beta chains were all obtained from the same sample, sequenced in a study of blood T cell repertoires in COVID-19. Sequencing was performed with immunoSEQ multiplex PCR; in TCRdb, only in-frame clones are kept and a portion is missing. This table has about 400,000 clones, 70% to 90% appearing once. Sequenced sample: PBMCs or T cells enriched from blood (not recorded which). The receptors here all came from a woman younger than 30 with acute COVID-19.

The chain recombines TRBV7-2 with TRBJ2-7; the match to TRBD1 covers 10 bases. The CDR3 consists of 14 residues. Germline CDR1 reads SGHTA; CDR2 reads FQGNSA. J lost 2 bases, V lost 5 bases, and 3 bases had no gene match. CDR3 in DNA: TGTGCCAGCAGCAGGGACAGGGGACCCTACGAGCAGTACTTC. It codes for CASSRDRGPYEQYF.

The V call is TRBV4-1, the J call TRBJ2-1, with 14 bases matching TRBD2. Germline trimming cut 0 bases from V and 1 base from J; bases unmatched to any gene: 5. Germline CDR1 and CDR2: MGHRA and YSYEKL. The CDR3 has 19 amino acids. CDR3 region: CASSQERLAGGRSYNEQFF. In nucleotides, the CDR3 is TGCGCCAGCAGCCAAGAGAGACTAGCGGGGGGGCGGTCCTACAATGAGCAGTTCTTC.

This chain connects TRBV3-1 (or the pseudogene TRBV3-2) to TRBJ2-1; D perhaps matches TRBD2 (5 bases). Per germline, CDR1 LGHDT and CDR2 YNNKEL (reference sequence). This CDR3 spans 18 amino acids. Trimming shortened V by 3 bases and J by 0 bases, and 18 bases separated the two germline ends. CDR3 protein: CASSQEDGWTDSYNEQFF. DNA for the CDR3: TGTGCCAGCAGCCAGGAGGATGGATGGACGGACTCCTACAATGAGCAGTTCTTC.

The chain recombines TRBV5-1 with TRBJ1-3, with a weak D call TRBD1 (5 bases). Germline loops: CDR1 SGHRS, CDR2 YFSETQ. The CDR3 is 13 amino acids. Trimming took 6 bases from V and 1 from J, leaving 8 bases between them. The CDR3 loop reads CASNQGSGNTIYF. The CDR3 DNA follows: TGCGCCAGCAACCAGGGATCTGGAAACACCATATATTTT.

V usage is TRBV12-3 or TRBV12-4 and J usage is TRBJ2-3; the D is unclear. V was shortened by 0 bases and J by 5 bases, with 6 bases between the two germline ends. The CDR3 has 13 residues. As DNA, the CDR3 is TGTGCCAGCAGTTTAGCGTCAAAAGATACGCAGTATTTT. Translation: CASSLASKDTQYF.

This chain joins TRBV4-3 and TRBJ1-5, with D perhaps TRBD1 (5 bases). The CDR3 spans 14 residues. The germline gives CDR1 LGHNA, CDR2 YSLEER. Trimming shortened V by 1 base and J by 2 bases, and 6 bases separated the two germline ends. The CDR3 nucleotides read TGCGCCAGCAGCCAAGTAGGGGGCAATCAGCCCCAGCATTTT. Encoded protein: CASSQVGGNQPQHF.

This chain joins TRBV6-5 and TRBJ2-6; no firm D call. Germline CDR1 and CDR2: MNHEY and SVGAGI. V was shortened by 6 bases and J by 2 bases, with 8 bases between the two germline ends. The CDR3 is made up of 14 amino acids. Written as DNA, the CDR3 is TGTGCCAGCAGAATTACACCTGGGGCCAACGTCCTGACTTTC. Translated: CASRITPGANVLTF.

In its sample, this clone was seen once. The chain recombines TRBV25-1 with TRBJ1-2; 9 positions agree with TRBD1. V shed 2 bases and J 0 bases; nucleotides not matched to a gene: 4. This CDR3 is 16 amino acids long. From germline, CDR1 is MGHDK and CDR2 SYGVNS. The CDR3 sequence is CASSERRQGANYGYTF. The DNA for the CDR3 is TGTGCCAGCAGTGAACGGAGACAGGGGGCTAACTATGGCTACACCTTC.

J is TRBJ1-2 and V is TRBV5-4; the match to TRBD1 covers 10 bases. Germline V CDR1 and CDR2: SGHNT, YYREEE (reference sequence). Trimming took 4 bases from V and 8 from J; bases not matched to a gene: 8. This CDR3 region has 14 residues. CDR3 sequence reads: CASSRRDRGFGYTF. The CDR3 DNA sequence: TGTGCCAGCAGCCGCCGGGACAGGGGATTCGGCTACACCTTC.

The CDR3: CASSPGFSGNTIYF. CDR3 nucleotide sequence: TGTGCCAGCAGCCCGGGATTCTCTGGAAACACCATATATTTT. The rearrangement uses TRBV5-6 and TRBJ1-3; D remains ambiguous. Germline loops: CDR1 SGHDT, CDR2 YYEEEE. Between the trimmed V and J ends, which lost 4 bases and 0 bases, there was a span of 8 bases. The CDR3 has 14 amino acids. Complete variable domain (other parts from reference TRBV5-6 and TRBJ1-3): DAGVTQSPTHLIKTRGQQVTLRCSPKSGHDTVSWYQQALGQGPQFIFQYYEEEERQRGNFPDRFSGHQFPNYSSELNVNALLLGDSALYLCASSPGFSGNTIYFGEGSWLTVV.

V is TRBV15 and J is TRBJ1-4; 7 bases align to TRBD1. The CDR3 runs 17 residues. Germline-derived CDR1 and CDR2 are LNHNV and YYDKDF (reference sequence). The V gene end was trimmed by 0 bases and the J gene end by 8 bases; junction bases not matched to a gene: 12. The CDR3 DNA is TGTGCCACCAGCAGAGAGGTGGGAGACAGGGTGGGAGAAAAACTGTTTTTT. Its translation is CATSREVGDRVGEKLFF.

This chain connects TRBV19 to TRBJ1-5; no clear D. Germline V gene sequence: CDR1 LNHDA, CDR2 SQIVND (reference sequence). The length of the CDR3 is 15 residues. V lost 0 bases to trimming and J lost 2 bases, with 8 bases between them. As DNA, the CDR3 is TGTGCCAGTAGTATAGAAGGCAGGCGCAATCAGCCCCAGCATTTT. This sequence encodes CASSIEGRRNQPQHF.

This chain joins TRBV5-4 and TRBJ2-7; 12 bases agree with TRBD2. Germline V gene lookup returns CDR1 SGHNT and CDR2 YYREEE (reference sequence). V trimming: 3 bases; J trimming: 2 bases; junction bases outside the gene matches: 6. CDR3 length: 16 amino acids. The CDR3 region has the DNA TGTGCCAGCAGCTACACTAGCGGGAGGTTCGCCTACGAGCAGTACTTC. It is translated as CASSYTSGRFAYEQYF.

The chain links TRBV29-1 to TRBJ2-2; TRBD2 matches 9 bases. V lost 7 bases to trimming and J lost 5 bases; unmatched junction nucleotides: 14. This CDR3 spans 16 amino acids. The germline gives CDR1 SQVTM, CDR2 ANQGSEA. In nucleotides, the CDR3 is TGCAGCGGGTTACTAGCGGGCCCAGCGAGGACCGGGGAGCTGTTTTTT. Protein product: CSGLLAGPARTGELFF.

The chain has TRBV18 and TRBJ1-1, with D unresolved. Germline CDR1 and CDR2: KGHSH and LQKENI. The CDR3 has 14 residues. Deletions cut 3 bases from V and 1 base from J, with 9 bases between. As DNA, the CDR3 is TGTGCCAGCTCACCTGCCAGTAAGAACACTGAAGCTTTCTTT. Amino acids: CASSPASKNTEAFF. Filled out from reference TRBV18 and TRBJ1-1, the complete variable domain reads NAGVMQNPRHLVRRRGQEARLRCSPMKGHSHVYWYRQLPEEGLKFMVYLQKENIIDESGMPKERFSAEFPKEGPSILRIQQVVRGDSAAYFCASSPASKNTEAFFGQGTRLTVV.

In its sample, this clone was seen once. The chain employs TRBV7-2 and TRBJ2-1; D ambiguous. Germline V gene sequence: CDR1 SGHTA, CDR2 FQGNSA. The V gene lost 2 bases and the J gene lost 10 bases, with 15 bases spanning the gap. This CDR3 is built from 14 residues. The CDR3 bases are TGTGCCAGCAGCTTATCGCCGGGTTGGCAGGAGCAGTTCTTC. Translation gives CASSLSPGWQEQFF.

The chain carries TRBV3-1 (or the pseudogene TRBV3-2) and TRBJ1-3; 12 bases agree with TRBD1. There are 20 residues in the CDR3. The V and J ends lost 2 bases and 0 bases, in that order; junction bases with no gene match: 11. CDR1 is LGHDT, CDR2 YNNKEL, per germline (reference sequence). CDR3 region: CASSQILGTGGTSSGNTIYF. Written as DNA, the CDR3 is TGTGCCAGCAGCCAAATACTAGGGACAGGGGGCACTAGCTCTGGAAACACCATATATTTT.